Shown below are 18 T cell receptor beta chains from a single sample sequenced in a study of identifying expanded T cells in peripheral blood. Sequencing was performed with immunoSEQ multiplex PCR; in TCRdb, only in-frame clones are kept and a portion is missing. The table has approximately 130,000 clones, roughly 84% seen once. The source material was blood. The origin of the receptors is a person aged 18 to 75 in good health.

The V gene is TRBV6-1, the J gene TRBJ2-7; D remains ambiguous. The ends were cut back, 3 bases at V and 7 bases at J, with 10 bases in the middle. CDR3 length equals 12 residues. The germline gives CDR1 MNHNS, CDR2 SASEGT. CDR3 in amino acids: CASSDGFREQYF. CDR3 nucleotides: TGTGCCAGCAGTGATGGTTTTCGGGAGCAGTACTTC.

The chain uses TRBV6-5 and TRBJ1-1; a possible D gene is TRBD1 (5 bases). Germline CDR1 reads MNHEY; CDR2 reads SVGAGI. The CDR3 is 15 amino acids. Trimming left V 5 bases short and J 1 base short, with 14 bases between. The CDR3 bases are TGTGCCAGCAGTATCGCAGGGCGGCGGAACACTGAAGCTTTCTTT. Protein product: CASSIAGRRNTEAFF.

The chain has TRBV30 and TRBJ1-1; D not certain. CDR1 GTSNPN and CDR2 SVGIG come from the germline V gene (reference sequence). The CDR3 is 13 amino acids. V was pared by 6 bases and J by 6 bases, with 17 bases between. CDR3 sequence: CACDDTSVAEAFF. In DNA, the CDR3 is TGTGCCTGTGATGATACCTCAGTCGCTGAAGCTTTCTTT.

The chain recombines TRBV29-1 with TRBJ2-3; TRBD1 is a possible D gene (5 bases). V was clipped by 4 bases and J by 10 bases, with 18 bases between them. Looked up from germline, CDR1 is SQVTM and CDR2 is ANQGSEA. The CDR3 is 13 residues long. The CDR3 protein is CSVARDEISAQYF. DNA for the CDR3: TGCAGCGTTGCCAGGGATGAGATCTCCGCGCAGTATTTT.

In nucleotides, the CDR3 is TGTGCCAGCAGCTTCGGAGGACAGTACAATGAGCAGTTCTTC. Translating gives CASSFGGQYNEQFF. This chain connects TRBV7-2 to TRBJ2-1, with a weak D call TRBD1 (6 bases). CDR1 is SGHTA, CDR2 FQGNSA, per germline. This CDR3 has 14 amino acids. The ends were cut back, 3 bases at V and 4 bases at J, with 10 bases in the middle. Complete variable domain (other parts from reference TRBV7-2 and TRBJ2-1): GAGVSQSPSNKVTEKGKDVELRCDPISGHTALYWYRQSLGQGLEFLIYFQGNSAPDKSGLPSDRFSAERTGGSVSTLTIQRTQQEDSAVYLCASSFGGQYNEQFFGPGTRLTVL.

The chain couples TRBV18 to TRBJ2-7; no definite D call. This CDR3 comprises 14 residues. The V end was cut by 1 base, the J end by 2 bases, with 9 bases between. Germline V CDR1 and CDR2: KGHSH, LQKENI. CDR3 in amino acids: CASSPRTDAYEQYF. The CDR3 DNA follows: TGTGCCAGCTCACCACGGACCGACGCCTACGAGCAGTACTTC.

The V gene is TRBV6-5, the J gene TRBJ2-7; 12 positions match TRBD1. The CDR3 is 15 amino acids. From germline, CDR1 is MNHEY and CDR2 SVGAGI. Trimming took 6 bases from V and 5 from J; bases not matched to a gene: 8. Here the CDR3 reads CASSRYGTGGDEQYF. The CDR3 DNA sequence: TGTGCCAGCAGCCGATACGGGACAGGGGGCGACGAGCAGTACTTC.

This sequence joins TRBV27 and TRBJ2-7; 10 bases fit TRBD1. The CDR3 consists of 14 residues. Trimming took 6 bases from V and 3 from J; bases not matched to a gene: 5. Per germline, CDR1 MNHEY and CDR2 SMNVEV (reference sequence). Here the CDR3 reads CASSLGQGFYEQYF. The CDR3 region has the DNA TGTGCCAGCAGCCTGGGACAGGGGTTCTACGAGCAGTACTTC.

This clone was observed a handful of times. The chain combines TRBV7-9 with TRBJ1-1; possible D gene TRBD1, 6 bases. Per the germline V gene, CDR1 is SEHNR and CDR2 is FQNEAQ (reference sequence). CDR3 size: 13 residues. The CDR3 region is CVAGTTMNTEAFF. The CDR3 nucleotides read TGTGTCGCGGGGACAACCATGAACACTGAAGCTTTCTTT.

This sequence joins TRBV18 and TRBJ2-5; tentatively, D is TRBD1 (5 bases). The CDR3 totals 14 residues. With 2 bases removed from V and 5 bases from J, the gap between germline ends came to 12 bases. The germline gives CDR1 KGHSH, CDR2 LQKENI. The CDR3 DNA is TGTGCCAGCTCACCATCGGCTAGACAGGAGACCCAGTACTTC. Translated, it gives CASSPSARQETQYF. The variable domain in full, completed from reference TRBV18 and TRBJ2-5, reads NAGVMQNPRHLVRRRGQEARLRCSPMKGHSHVYWYRQLPEEGLKFMVYLQKENIIDESGMPKERFSAEFPKEGPSILRIQQVVRGDSAAYFCASSPSARQETQYFGPGTRLLVL.

This rearrangement joins TRBV9 to TRBJ1-2, with D possibly TRBD1 on 6 matching bases. Germline-derived CDR1 and CDR2 are SGDLS and YYNGEE. The CDR3 consists of 17 residues. V lost 4 bases and J 2 bases, leaving 21 bases between the germline ends. CDR3 protein: CASSTSLHQGPNYGYTF. The CDR3 DNA is TGTGCCAGCAGCACTTCCCTCCATCAGGGGCCGAACTATGGCTACACCTTC.

This chain connects TRBV9 to TRBJ2-2, with 9 bases identical to TRBD2. The J segment lost 3 bases and the V segment lost 0 bases, leaving 3 bases of the junction unmatched. The CDR3 covers 16 residues. CDR1 and CDR2 (germline): SGDLS, YYNGEE. This CDR3 is CASSVASGDHTGELFF. CDR3 DNA sequence: TGTGCCAGCAGCGTAGCTAGCGGGGACCACACCGGGGAGCTGTTTTTT.

This clone was observed a few times. The chain links TRBV30 to TRBJ2-3; no clear D. The CDR3 has 14 residues. V was cut by 4 bases and J by 0 bases, with 11 bases left in between. Germline CDR1 reads GTSNPN; CDR2 reads SVGIG (reference sequence). The CDR3 sequence: CAWNRKSSTDTQYF. The CDR3 DNA reads as TGTGCCTGGAACCGCAAATCTAGCACAGATACGCAGTATTTT. Drawing the rest from reference TRBV30 and TRBJ2-3, the complete variable domain is SQTIHQWPATLVQPVGSPLSLECTVEGTSNPNLYWYRQAAGRGLQLLFYSVGIGQISSEVPQNLSASRPQDRQFILSSKKLLLSDSGFYLCAWNRKSSTDTQYFGPGTRLTVL.

The V gene is TRBV28, the J gene TRBJ1-2; TRBD1 aligns across 9 bases. Per the germline V gene, CDR1 is MDHEN and CDR2 is SYDVKM. The CDR3 runs 12 residues. The junction had 0 bases not matched to a gene; V was cut back by 6 bases and J by 4 bases. Here the CDR3 reads CASRTGGYGYTF. DNA for the CDR3: TGTGCCAGCAGGACAGGGGGCTATGGCTACACCTTC.

The genes are TRBV4-1 and TRBJ2-3; no definite D call. The length of the CDR3 is 12 residues. Germline V gene data show CDR1 as MGHRA and CDR2 as YSYEKL. Deletions cut 2 bases from V and 6 bases from J, with 6 bases between. CDR3 bases: TGCGCCAGCAGCCAACTGCTTGATACGCAGTATTTT. This translates into CASSQLLDTQYF.

The chain is built from TRBV19 and TRBJ1-2; D may be TRBD1 (6 bases). V was trimmed by 9 bases and J by 8 bases, leaving 16 bases between them. CDR3 length: 12 residues. Germline V gene lookup returns CDR1 LNHDA and CDR2 SQIVND (reference sequence). This CDR3 reads CASEGVAVGYTF. CDR3 nucleotide sequence: TGTGCCAGCGAGGGGGTGGCAGTCGGCTACACCTTC.

This chain uses TRBV30 with TRBJ2-5; 9 bases are a match to TRBD2. Germline CDR1 is GTSNPN and CDR2 is SVGIG (reference sequence). The CDR3 has 15 amino acids. With 0 bases clipped from V and 5 bases from J, the junction kept 7 bases outside the gene matches. In DNA form, the CDR3 reads TGTGCCTGGAGTGTAAAAGCGGGGGGATGGGAGACCCAGTACTTC. This sequence encodes CAWSVKAGGWETQYF.

V and J are TRBV10-3 and TRBJ2-7, with a weak D call TRBD2 (6 bases). The V gene lost 4 bases and the J gene lost 2 bases, with 9 bases spanning the gap. The CDR3 is 13 amino acids. CDR1 is ENHRY, CDR2 SYGVKD, per germline. CDR3 sequence (DNA): TGTGCCATCAGTGTGGGCGGGACCTACGAGCAGTACTTC. This gives the protein CAISVGGTYEQYF.